The 7 T cell receptor beta chains below all came from one sample that was sequenced in a study of T cells in Graves' hyperthyroidism and ophthalmopathy. The investigators amplified TCR beta CDR3 regions from RNA transcripts. The TCR CDR3 first-round RT-PCR relied on the HTBI primer set. TCRdb reanalysed the multiplex PCR reads using MiXCR and keeps one entry per CDR3 protein. Found here are hundreds of thousands of distinct CDR3 sequences, about a sixth of them singletons; the top ten hold about 3.5%. The material sequenced was blood. These TCRs come from a woman between 40 and 55 years old with Graves' ophthalmopathy.

This chain links TRBV28 with TRBJ1-2; D uncertain. V was trimmed by 6 bases and J by 4 bases, leaving 15 bases between them. CDR1 and CDR2 (germline): MDHEN, SYDVKM. This CDR3 has 14 amino acids. CDR3 DNA: TGTGCCAGCAGCTCTGGTCCAGCGGCCTATGGCTACACCTTC. Amino acid sequence: CASSSGPAAYGYTF.

This clonotype was seen a few times. The chain uses TRBV7-9 and TRBJ2-7; D could derive from TRBD1 or TRBD2 (5 bases each). This CDR3 has 13 amino acids. Germline lookup yields CDR1 SEHNR and CDR2 FQNEAQ (reference sequence). The V end was cut by 5 bases, the J end by 7 bases, with 15 bases between. The CDR3 protein is CASSPGTTREQYF. In DNA form, the CDR3 reads TGTGCCAGCAGCCCCGGGACCACCAGGGAGCAGTACTTC.

This clonotype was recorded many times. The chain combines TRBV12-3 or TRBV12-4 with TRBJ2-2; TRBD1 matches 10 bases. V was pared by 6 bases and J by 4 bases, with 8 bases of the junction left unmatched. The CDR3 has 16 amino acids. Written as DNA, the CDR3 is TGTGCCAGCAGAGGACAGGGGGTCGGGGTCACCGGGGAGCTGTTTTTT. Translation gives CASRGQGVGVTGELFF.

The table lists this clonotype with many counts. The chain employs TRBV6-1 and TRBJ2-7; TRBD1 or TRBD2 may be the D gene (6 bases each). V was pared by 2 bases and J by 0 bases, with 17 bases between. Germline CDR1 and CDR2: MNHNS and SASEGT. The CDR3 covers 17 residues. In nucleotides, the CDR3 is TGTGCCAGCAGTGAACTAGGGGGGAGTGGGTTCTCCTACGAGCAGTACTTC. Translation gives CASSELGGSGFSYEQYF.

The V call is TRBV12-3 or TRBV12-4, the J call TRBJ1-2; 8 bases are shared with TRBD1. V was pared by 6 bases and J by 8 bases, with 8 bases of the junction left unmatched. This CDR3 spans 13 amino acids. Here the CDR3 DNA reads TGTGCCAGCAGCCCCAGGGGGCCGGAAGGCTACACCTTC. Encoded protein: CASSPRGPEGYTF.

This clonotype occurred many times. V and J are TRBV20-1 and TRBJ2-1; 10 nucleotides match TRBD2. Germline-derived CDR1 and CDR2 are DFQATT and SNEGSKA (reference sequence). The CDR3 sequence is 16 residues long. V lost 5 bases to trimming and J lost 6 bases; unmatched junction nucleotides: 13. The CDR3 DNA sequence: TGCAGTGCTCCCCTCGCCAGCGGGAGGGCCACCAATGAGCAGTTCTTC. Encoded protein: CSAPLASGRATNEQFF.

This clonotype was counted between two and nine times. This rearrangement joins TRBV7-3 to TRBJ2-1; perhaps TRBD2 as D (5 bases). The length of the CDR3 is 15 residues. Germline-derived CDR1 and CDR2 are SGHTA and FQGTGA. Trimming pared 5 bases from V and 1 base from J, leaving 12 bases between. CDR3 loop: CASSPLAQSYNEQFF. The CDR3 DNA reads as TGTGCCAGCAGCCCCCTAGCCCAATCCTACAATGAGCAGTTCTTC.